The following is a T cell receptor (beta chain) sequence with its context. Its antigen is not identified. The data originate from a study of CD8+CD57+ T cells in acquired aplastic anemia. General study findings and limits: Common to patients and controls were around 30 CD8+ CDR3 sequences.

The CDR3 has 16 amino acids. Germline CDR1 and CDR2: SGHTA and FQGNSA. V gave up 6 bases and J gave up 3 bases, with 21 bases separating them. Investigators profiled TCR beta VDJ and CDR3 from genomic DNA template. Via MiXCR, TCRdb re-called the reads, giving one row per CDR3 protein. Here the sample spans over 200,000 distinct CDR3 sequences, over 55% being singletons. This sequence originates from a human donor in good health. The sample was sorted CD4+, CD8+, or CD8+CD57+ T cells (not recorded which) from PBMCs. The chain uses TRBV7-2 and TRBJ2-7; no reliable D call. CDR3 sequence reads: CASSYNPPRHFYEQYF. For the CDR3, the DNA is TGTGCCAGCAGTTACAATCCACCCCGACATTTCTACGAGCAGTACTTC.